This T cell receptor beta chain is drawn from a study of cytomegalovirus exposure and HLA in healthy donors. Study-wide context: Earlier, approximately 180 million T cells were analyzed, and 90 million to 140 million unique TCR beta sequences were found among them.

This clone turned up a few times. Its specificity is unknown. V dropped 9 bases and J dropped 4 bases, with 9 bases sitting between them. The CDR3 totals 11 residues. CDR1 is MNHEY, CDR2 SMNVEV, per germline (reference sequence). The PCR contained 60 Vbeta and 13 Jbeta primers. Sequencing used immunoSEQ multiplex PCR; TCRdb keeps in-frame clones, though not all of them. There are 150,000 or so clones in the sample; less than 85% occur only once, and 1.5% lies in the top ten. Study observations and caveats: A list of 150 or so TCR beta chains associated with cytomegalovirus was given. Reports indicate that TCR beta sequences accurately predicted the HLA-A and HLA-B alleles of most subjects. Links to common viral pathogens appeared, in a later analysis, for several of the most significant clusters.

The chain couples TRBV27 to TRBJ1-2; D might be TRBD1 (6 bases). The source of this sequence is a male donor in good health and CMV-seronegative. The sample was PBMCs. The CDR3 region has the DNA TGTGCCAGTGGACAGCTCTATGGCTACACCTTC. Translating it yields CASGQLYGYTF.